The 10 T cell receptor beta chains listed next were all sequenced from one sample in a study of T cell responses to AZD1222 COVID-19 vaccine. TCRdb keeps only in-frame clones here, not all; method: immunoSEQ multiplex PCR. The table has around 110,000 clones, approximately 86% seen once; the top ten hold approximately 10%. This sample comprised peripheral blood, obtained on day 0 of AZD1222 vaccination. Receptor source: an adult in good health.

The V call is TRBV7-3, the J call TRBJ1-5; D is uncertain. Germline CDR1 SGHTA, CDR2 FQGTGA. This CDR3 contains 14 residues. V lost 2 bases to trimming and J lost 8 bases, with 13 bases between them. Here the CDR3 DNA reads TGTGCCAGCAGCTTACTAATAGGCCCAGAGCCCCAGCATTTT. Translation gives CASSLLIGPEPQHF. The complete variable domain, with remaining parts taken from reference TRBV7-3 and TRBJ1-5, reads GAGVSQTPSNKVTEKGKYVELRCDPISGHTALYWYRQSLGQGPEFLIYFQGTGAADDSGLPNDRFFAVRPEGSVSTLKIQRTERGDSAVYLCASSLLIGPEPQHFGDGTRLSIL.

CDR3 nucleotides: TGTGCCAGCAGCTTAGACGCGTCCTTAACTTACAATGAGCAGTTCTTC. Translating it yields CASSLDASLTYNEQFF. The rearrangement links TRBV7-6 to TRBJ2-1, with D unresolved. Germline CDR1 SGHVS, CDR2 FNYEAQ. The CDR3 is 16 residues long. The V end lost 1 base, the J end lost 4 bases, and 14 bases lay between the germline ends. The full variable domain, rest sourced from reference TRBV7-6 and TRBJ2-1, is GAGVSQSPRYKVTKRGQDVALRCDPISGHVSLYWYRQALGQGPEFLTYFNYEAQQDKSGLPNDRFSAERPEGSISTLTIQRTEQRDSAMYRCASSLDASLTYNEQFFGPGTRLTVL.

The V gene is TRBV7-3, the J gene TRBJ2-5; possible D gene TRBD1, 5 bases. The ends were cut back, 5 bases at V and 2 bases at J, with 15 bases in the middle. Per the germline V gene, CDR1 is SGHTA and CDR2 is FQGTGA. This CDR3 is 15 amino acids long. The CDR3 spells CASSASGYGQETQYF. As DNA, the CDR3 is TGTGCCAGCAGCGCCTCAGGGTACGGTCAAGAGACCCAGTACTTC.

This clone was counted a single time. The chain employs TRBV27 and TRBJ2-5, with D possibly matching TRBD2 (6 bases). This CDR3 is built from 14 residues. The germline V and J ends were trimmed by 5 bases and 5 bases, with 15 bases remaining between them. CDR1 and CDR2 (germline): MNHEY, SMNVEV (reference sequence). The CDR3 DNA reads as TGTGCCAGCAGTAGTTTTGGGGGGTTTGAGACCCAGTACTTC. Protein sequence: CASSSFGGFETQYF.

The chain is built from TRBV3-1 (or the pseudogene TRBV3-2) and TRBJ2-1; perhaps TRBD1 as D (5 bases). The CDR3 extends over 12 amino acids. V was trimmed by 4 bases and J by 6 bases, leaving 7 bases between them. Looked up from germline, CDR1 is LGHDT and CDR2 is YNNKEL (reference sequence). CDR3: CASSRQGNEQFF. The DNA of the CDR3 is TGTGCCAGCAGCCGCCAGGGCAATGAGCAGTTCTTC.

This clone showed up just a few times. The gene calls are TRBV27 and TRBJ2-7, with 7 bases lining up with TRBD1. Germline CDR1 reads MNHEY; CDR2 reads SMNVEV (reference sequence). CDR3 length: 15 residues. V was clipped by 2 bases and J by 2 bases; unmatched bases: 6. The CDR3 DNA follows: TGTGCCAGCAGTTTACTGACAGGGCTCGCCTACGAGCAGTACTTC. It yields the protein CASSLLTGLAYEQYF.

This clone came up once. The V and J genes are TRBV4-1 and TRBJ1-2; D remains unclear. Deletions cut 1 base from V and 4 bases from J, with 13 bases between. This CDR3 has 15 amino acids. Germline lookup yields CDR1 MGHRA and CDR2 YSYEKL. CDR3 DNA sequence: TGCGCCAGCAGCCAAGGGGTGAGGGAAAGCTATGGCTACACCTTC. It encodes CASSQGVRESYGYTF.

This clone was seen a few times. This sequence joins TRBV5-4 and TRBJ1-2; 7 nucleotides agree with TRBD1. V lost 4 bases to trimming and J lost 0 bases; unmatched junction nucleotides: 9. The CDR3 loop spans 16 amino acids. Germline V gene sequence: CDR1 SGHNT, CDR2 YYREEE (reference sequence). DNA of the CDR3: TGTGCCAGCAGCCTGGACAGGCTGCCCCCTAACTATGGCTACACCTTC. This codes for CASSLDRLPPNYGYTF.

The genes are TRBV10-3 and TRBJ1-2; a possible D gene is TRBD1 (6 bases). The CDR3 has 14 residues. The V and J ends lost 4 bases and 8 bases respectively, with 17 bases between them. Germline CDR1 ENHRY, CDR2 SYGVKD. CDR3 bases: TGTGCCATCAGTGGCGAACAGGGAGTATGGGGCTACACCTTC. Protein product: CAISGEQGVWGYTF.

The sample holds a few counts of this clone. CDR3 DNA sequence: TGTGCCAGCAGCTTGAACACTGAAGCTTTCTTT. This sequence encodes CASSLNTEAFF. The J gene is TRBJ1-1, the V gene TRBV5-4; D gene uncertain. The CDR3 consists of 11 residues. With 1 base removed from V and 2 bases from J, the gap between germline ends came to 0 bases. CDR1 and CDR2 from the germline V gene are SGHNT and YYREEE (reference sequence).